This TCR beta chain was recorded in a study of blood T cell repertoires in COVID-19. This clone occurred a few times. Source study methods: Nucleated cell counts were estimated from reference gene primer amplification. The assay was immunoSEQ multiplex PCR, and TCRdb's table has in-frame clones only and misses some. That table is the source of V, J and clone size, and D and trimming were worked out from the DNA. The sample contains fewer than 250,000 clones, roughly 86% of which appear only once. The sample was peripheral blood. This sequence originates from a man aged 55 to 69 with acute or convalescent COVID-19.

Here the CDR3 reads CASSKRLSNQPQHF. The CDR3 DNA follows: TGTGCCAGTAGCAAACGGTTAAGCAATCAGCCCCAGCATTTT. The V gene is TRBV19, the J gene TRBJ1-5; D is ambiguous. V shed 6 bases and J shed 1 base, with 10 bases lying between them. The CDR3 length is 14 residues. Germline loops: CDR1 LNHDA, CDR2 SQIVND (reference sequence).